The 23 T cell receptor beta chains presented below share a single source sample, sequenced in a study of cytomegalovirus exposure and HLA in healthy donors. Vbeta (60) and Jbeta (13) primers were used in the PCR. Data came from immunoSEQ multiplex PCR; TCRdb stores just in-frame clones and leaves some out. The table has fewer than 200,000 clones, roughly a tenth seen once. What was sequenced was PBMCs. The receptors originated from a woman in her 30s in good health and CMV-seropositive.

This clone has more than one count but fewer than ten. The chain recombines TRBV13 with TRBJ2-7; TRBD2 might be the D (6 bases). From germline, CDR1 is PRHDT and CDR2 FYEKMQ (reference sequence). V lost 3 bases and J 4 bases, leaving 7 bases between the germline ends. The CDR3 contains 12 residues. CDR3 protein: CASSLGLYEQYF. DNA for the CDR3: TGTGCCAGCAGCTTGGGACTTTACGAGCAGTACTTC.

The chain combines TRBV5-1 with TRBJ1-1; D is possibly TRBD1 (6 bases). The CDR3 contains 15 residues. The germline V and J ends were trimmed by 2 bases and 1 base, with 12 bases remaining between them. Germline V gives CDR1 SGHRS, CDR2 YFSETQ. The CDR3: CASSFNPTGNTEAFF. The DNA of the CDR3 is TGCGCCAGCAGCTTTAACCCGACAGGGAACACTGAAGCTTTCTTT. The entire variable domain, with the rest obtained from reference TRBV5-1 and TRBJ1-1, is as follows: KAGVTQTPRYLIKTRGQQVTLSCSPISGHRSVSWYQQTPGQGLQFLFEYFSETQRNKGNFPGRFSGRQFSNSRSEMNVSTLELGDSALYLCASSFNPTGNTEAFFGQGTRLTVV.

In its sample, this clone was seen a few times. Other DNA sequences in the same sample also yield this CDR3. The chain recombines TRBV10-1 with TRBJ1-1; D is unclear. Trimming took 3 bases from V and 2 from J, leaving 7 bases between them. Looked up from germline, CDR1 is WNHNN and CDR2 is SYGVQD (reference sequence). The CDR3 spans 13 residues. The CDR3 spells CASSEQLNTEAFF. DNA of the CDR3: TGCGCCAGCAGTGAACAGCTAAACACTGAAGCTTTCTTT.

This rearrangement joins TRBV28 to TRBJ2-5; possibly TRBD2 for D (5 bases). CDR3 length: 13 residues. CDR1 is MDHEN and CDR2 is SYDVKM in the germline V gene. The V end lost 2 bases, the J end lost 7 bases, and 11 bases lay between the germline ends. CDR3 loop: CASSLLAGGTQYF. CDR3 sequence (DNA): TGTGCCAGCAGTTTACTAGCCGGTGGGACCCAGTACTTC.

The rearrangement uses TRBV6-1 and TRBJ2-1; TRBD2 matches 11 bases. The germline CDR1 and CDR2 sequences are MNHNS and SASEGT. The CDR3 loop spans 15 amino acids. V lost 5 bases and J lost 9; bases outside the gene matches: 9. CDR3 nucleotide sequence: TGTGCCAGCAGTCCGAGACTAGCGGGGTTGGGTGAGCAGTTCTTC. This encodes CASSPRLAGLGEQFF.

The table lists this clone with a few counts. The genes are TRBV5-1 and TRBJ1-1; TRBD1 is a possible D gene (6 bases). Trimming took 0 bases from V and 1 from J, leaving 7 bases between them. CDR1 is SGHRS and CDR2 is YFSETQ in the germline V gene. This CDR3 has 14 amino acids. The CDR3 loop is CASSLARGNTEAFF. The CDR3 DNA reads TGCGCCAGCAGCTTGGCCAGGGGGAACACTGAAGCTTTCTTT. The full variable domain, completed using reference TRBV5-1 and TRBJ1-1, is KAGVTQTPRYLIKTRGQQVTLSCSPISGHRSVSWYQQTPGQGLQFLFEYFSETQRNKGNFPGRFSGRQFSNSRSEMNVSTLELGDSALYLCASSLARGNTEAFFGQGTRLTVV.

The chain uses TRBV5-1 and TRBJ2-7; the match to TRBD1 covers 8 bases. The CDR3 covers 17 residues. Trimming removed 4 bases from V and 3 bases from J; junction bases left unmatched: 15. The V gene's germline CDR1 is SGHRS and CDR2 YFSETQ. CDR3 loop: CASSRTPGDRGGYEQYF. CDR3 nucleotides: TGCGCCAGCAGCCGGACCCCCGGAGACAGGGGCGGCTACGAGCAGTACTTC.

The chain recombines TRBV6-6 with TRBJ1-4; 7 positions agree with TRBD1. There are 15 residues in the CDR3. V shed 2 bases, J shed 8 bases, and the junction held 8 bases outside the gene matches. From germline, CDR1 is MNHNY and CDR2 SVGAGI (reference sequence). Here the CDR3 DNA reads TGTGCCAGCAGTTACAGGGGCAGGGGGTACGAAAAACTGTTTTTT. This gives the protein CASSYRGRGYEKLFF.

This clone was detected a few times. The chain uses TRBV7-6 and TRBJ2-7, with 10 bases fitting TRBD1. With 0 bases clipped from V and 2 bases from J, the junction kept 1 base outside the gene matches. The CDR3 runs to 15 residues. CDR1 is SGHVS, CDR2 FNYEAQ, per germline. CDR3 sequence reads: CASSLAGTGAYEQYF. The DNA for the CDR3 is TGTGCCAGCAGCTTAGCGGGGACAGGGGCCTACGAGCAGTACTTC.

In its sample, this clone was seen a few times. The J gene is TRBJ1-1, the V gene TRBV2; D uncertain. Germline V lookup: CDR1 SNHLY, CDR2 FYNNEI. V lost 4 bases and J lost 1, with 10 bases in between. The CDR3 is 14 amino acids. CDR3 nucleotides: TGTGCCAGCAGTGTGTTCGGTGAGAACACTGAAGCTTTCTTT. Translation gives CASSVFGENTEAFF. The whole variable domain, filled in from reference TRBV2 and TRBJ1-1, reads EPEVTQTPSHQVTQMGQEVILRCVPISNHLYFYWYRQILGQKVEFLVSFYNNEISEKSEIFDDQFSVERPDGSNFTLKIRSTKLEDSAMYFCASSVFGENTEAFFGQGTRLTVV.

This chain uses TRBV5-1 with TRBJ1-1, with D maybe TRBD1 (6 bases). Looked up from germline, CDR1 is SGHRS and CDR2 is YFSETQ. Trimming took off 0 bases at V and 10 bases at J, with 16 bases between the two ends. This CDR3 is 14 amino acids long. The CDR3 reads CASSLEAGDGGAFF. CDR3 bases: TGCGCCAGCAGCTTGGAGGCAGGGGATGGAGGAGCTTTCTTT.

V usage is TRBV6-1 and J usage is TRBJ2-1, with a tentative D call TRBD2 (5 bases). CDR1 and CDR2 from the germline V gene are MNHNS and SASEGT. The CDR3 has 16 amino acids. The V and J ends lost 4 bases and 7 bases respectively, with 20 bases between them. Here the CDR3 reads CASSACERTGRNEQFF. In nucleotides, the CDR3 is TGTGCCAGCAGTGCCTGTGAGCGGACGGGAAGGAATGAGCAGTTCTTC.

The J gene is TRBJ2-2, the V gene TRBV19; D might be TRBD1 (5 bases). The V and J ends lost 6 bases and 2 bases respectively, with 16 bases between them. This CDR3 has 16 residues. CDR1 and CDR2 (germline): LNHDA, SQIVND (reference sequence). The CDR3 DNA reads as TGTGCCAGTAGGATATTAAGGGGTTTTAACACCGGGGAGCTGTTTTTT. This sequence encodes CASRILRGFNTGELFF.

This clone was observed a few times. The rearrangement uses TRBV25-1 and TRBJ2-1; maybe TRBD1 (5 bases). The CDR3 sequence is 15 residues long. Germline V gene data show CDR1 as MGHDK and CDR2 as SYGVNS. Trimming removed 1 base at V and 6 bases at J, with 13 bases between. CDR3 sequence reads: CASSEFVQGRNEQFF. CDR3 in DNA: TGTGCCAGCAGTGAATTCGTCCAGGGTCGCAATGAGCAGTTCTTC. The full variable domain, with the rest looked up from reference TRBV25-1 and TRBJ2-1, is EADIYQTPRYLVIGTGKKITLECSQTMGHDKMYWYQQDPGMELHLIHYSYGVNSTEKGDLSSESTVSRIRTEHFPLTLESARPSHTSQYLCASSEFVQGRNEQFFGPGTRLTVL.

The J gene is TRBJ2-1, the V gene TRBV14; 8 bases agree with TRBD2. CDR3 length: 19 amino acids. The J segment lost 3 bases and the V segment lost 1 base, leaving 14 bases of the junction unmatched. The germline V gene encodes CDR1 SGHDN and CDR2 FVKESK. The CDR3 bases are TGTGCCAGCAGCCAAGCCCCGGGACTAGTTAGTGTTGTCTACAATGAGCAGTTCTTC. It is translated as CASSQAPGLVSVVYNEQFF.

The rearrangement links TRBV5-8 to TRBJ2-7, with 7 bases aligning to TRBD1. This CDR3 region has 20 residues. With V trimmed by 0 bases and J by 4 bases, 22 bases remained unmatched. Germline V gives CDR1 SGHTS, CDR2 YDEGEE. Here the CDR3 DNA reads TGTGCCAGCAGCTTGGGTCGCTGGGACACAACAGGGGATATTAGATACGAGCAGTACTTC. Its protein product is CASSLGRWDTTGDIRYEQYF.

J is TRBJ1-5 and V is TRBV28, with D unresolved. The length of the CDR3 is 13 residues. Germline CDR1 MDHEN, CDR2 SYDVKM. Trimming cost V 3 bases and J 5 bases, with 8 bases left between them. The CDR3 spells CASSFLTDQPQHF. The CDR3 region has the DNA TGTGCCAGCAGTTTCCTAACTGATCAGCCCCAGCATTTT.

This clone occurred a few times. CDR3 in DNA: TGTGCCAGCAGTTACTCAGGCGAGGACAATGAGCAGTTCTTC. Amino acids: CASSYSGEDNEQFF. The chain uses TRBV6-6 and TRBJ2-1; D is unresolved. Germline lookup yields CDR1 MNHNY and CDR2 SVGAGI (reference sequence). The CDR3 is 14 amino acids. Trimming removed 0 bases from V and 5 bases from J, with 8 bases in between.

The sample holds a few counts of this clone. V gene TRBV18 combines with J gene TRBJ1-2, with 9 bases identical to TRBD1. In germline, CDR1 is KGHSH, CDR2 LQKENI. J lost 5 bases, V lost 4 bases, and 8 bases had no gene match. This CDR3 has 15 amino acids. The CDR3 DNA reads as TGTGCCAGCTCACGTCCGGGACAGGGACTGTATGGCTACACCTTC. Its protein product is CASSRPGQGLYGYTF.

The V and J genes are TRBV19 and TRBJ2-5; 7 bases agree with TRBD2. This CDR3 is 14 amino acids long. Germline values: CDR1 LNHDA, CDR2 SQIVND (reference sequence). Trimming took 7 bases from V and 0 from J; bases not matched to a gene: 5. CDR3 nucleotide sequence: TGTGCCAGTAAAGCGGGGACGTACCAAGAGACCCAGTACTTC. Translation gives CASKAGTYQETQYF.

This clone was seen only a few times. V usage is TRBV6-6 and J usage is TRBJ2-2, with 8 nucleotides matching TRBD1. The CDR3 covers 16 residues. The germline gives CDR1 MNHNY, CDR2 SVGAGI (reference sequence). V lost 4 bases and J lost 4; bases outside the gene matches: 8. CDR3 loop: CASSSGQGIITGELFF. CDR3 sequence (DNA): TGTGCCAGCAGTTCCGGACAGGGAATTATCACCGGGGAGCTGTTTTTT.

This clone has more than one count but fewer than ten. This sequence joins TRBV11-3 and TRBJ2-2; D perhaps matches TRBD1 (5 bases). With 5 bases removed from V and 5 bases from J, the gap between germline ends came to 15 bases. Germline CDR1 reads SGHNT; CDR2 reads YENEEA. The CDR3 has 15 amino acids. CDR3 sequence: CASSPRRQGTGELFF. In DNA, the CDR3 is TGTGCCAGCAGCCCACGCCGCCAGGGTACCGGGGAGCTGTTTTTT.

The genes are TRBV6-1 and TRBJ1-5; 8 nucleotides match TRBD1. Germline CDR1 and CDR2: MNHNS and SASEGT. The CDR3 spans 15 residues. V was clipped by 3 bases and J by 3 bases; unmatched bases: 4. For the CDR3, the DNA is TGTGCCAGCAGTGAGATGGACAGGGTCAATCAGCCCCAGCATTTT. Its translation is CASSEMDRVNQPQHF.